This entry lists 27 T cell receptor beta chains sequenced from one sample in a study of CD8+ T cells in alopecia areata. Treatment described: oral pan-JAK inhibitor, 5-10 mg twice daily. Extracted from the samples, RNA was reverse transcribed into cDNA to serve as the sequencing template. Sequencing was performed with immunoSEQ multiplex PCR; in TCRdb, only in-frame clones are kept and a portion is missing. There are 200,000 to 250,000 clones in the sample; 66% occur only once, and around 1.2% lies in the top ten. Material: CD4+ T cells sorted from blood, obtained at week 44, from a patient treated with tofacitinib. The receptors derive from a human donor with alopecia areata.

The gene calls are TRBV29-1 and TRBJ1-2; D remains ambiguous. The CDR3 runs 12 residues. Deletions cut 3 bases from V and 2 bases from J, with 7 bases between. Per the germline V gene, CDR1 is SQVTM and CDR2 is ANQGSEA. The CDR3 protein is CSVDPGNYGYTF. CDR3 DNA: TGCAGCGTTGATCCCGGGAACTATGGCTACACCTTC.

The CDR3, as DNA: TGTGCCACCCGTGACAGGGATCACTATGGCTACACCTTC. This encodes CATRDRDHYGYTF. The chain joins TRBV15 to TRBJ1-2, with 7 bases that match TRBD1. V dropped 8 bases and J dropped 3; count of bases not matched to a gene: 6. In germline, CDR1 is LNHNV, CDR2 YYDKDF (reference sequence). This CDR3 is built from 13 residues.

A word on this clone: Other DNA sequences in the sample encode the same CDR3. This chain links TRBV5-1 with TRBJ1-5; possibly TRBD1 for D (6 bases). Germline V lookup: CDR1 SGHRS, CDR2 YFSETQ. V gave up 3 bases and J gave up 3 bases, with 10 bases separating them. This CDR3 has 14 amino acids. The CDR3 DNA reads as TGCGCCAGCAGCTCCGGACAGCCCAATCAGCCCCAGCATTTT. Translating gives CASSSGQPNQPQHF.

This chain uses TRBV19 with TRBJ2-1; no clear D gene. Trimming pared 4 bases from V and 8 bases from J, leaving 9 bases between. CDR3 size: 12 residues. Germline-derived CDR1 and CDR2 are LNHDA and SQIVND (reference sequence). This CDR3 is CASSRLVDEQFF. CDR3 nucleotides: TGTGCCAGTAGTAGGCTGGTGGATGAGCAGTTCTTC.

This clone showed up just a few times. This chain joins TRBV29-1 and TRBJ1-2; 7 nucleotides align to TRBD1. Trimming cost V 5 bases and J 4 bases; bases outside gene matches: 7. The length of the CDR3 is 13 residues. In germline, CDR1 is SQVTM, CDR2 ANQGSEA. The CDR3 nucleotides read TGCAGCGTTACGAACAGGGGTCCCTATGGCTACACCTTC. Protein product: CSVTNRGPYGYTF.

This clone has only a few counts. The genes are TRBV29-1 and TRBJ2-1; possible D gene TRBD2, 6 bases. Trimming left V 4 bases short and J 12 bases short, with 19 bases between. The CDR3 runs 13 residues. Germline V gene sequence: CDR1 SQVTM, CDR2 ANQGSEA. The CDR3 sequence is CSVVSGALRGQFF. CDR3 sequence (DNA): TGCAGCGTTGTTTCGGGAGCTCTTCGTGGGCAGTTCTTC.

V and J are TRBV30 and TRBJ1-1; the D gene is possibly TRBD1 (5 bases). V lost 3 bases, J lost 3 bases, and 14 bases lay in between. CDR1 GTSNPN and CDR2 SVGIG come from the germline V gene (reference sequence). The CDR3 contains 14 residues. The CDR3 sequence: CAWSQRRGDTEAFF. CDR3 nucleotide sequence: TGTGCCTGGAGCCAAAGGCGGGGGGACACTGAAGCTTTCTTT.

The genes are TRBV30 and TRBJ1-2; possibly TRBD1 for D (6 bases). This CDR3 comprises 14 residues. V lost 3 bases, J lost 5 bases, and 16 bases lay in between. Looked up from germline, CDR1 is GTSNPN and CDR2 is SVGIG (reference sequence). The CDR3 nucleotides read TGTGCCTGGAGAACTAGTGGGGGGCGATATGGCTACACCTTC. As protein: CAWRTSGGRYGYTF.

This clone was detected only once. The gene calls are TRBV29-1 and TRBJ1-2, with TRBD1 identical over 8 bases. The germline gives CDR1 SQVTM, CDR2 ANQGSEA. CDR3 size: 14 residues. The V segment lost 7 bases and the J segment 0 bases; nucleotides outside the gene matches: 7. This CDR3 reads CSAGQGKSNYGYTF. For the CDR3, the DNA is TGCAGCGCCGGACAGGGAAAGTCTAACTATGGCTACACCTTC.

J is TRBJ2-7 and V is TRBV5-1; 9 bases map to TRBD1. This CDR3 spans 15 amino acids. Germline lookup yields CDR1 SGHRS and CDR2 YFSETQ. The V gene end was trimmed by 4 bases and the J gene end by 3 bases; junction bases not matched to a gene: 8. Written as DNA, the CDR3 is TGCGCCAGCAGCACTCCGGGACAGGGCAACTACGAGCAGTACTTC. Protein: CASSTPGQGNYEQYF.

The J gene is TRBJ2-3, the V gene TRBV29-1, with unresolved D. CDR1 and CDR2 (germline): SQVTM, ANQGSEA. This CDR3 region has 13 residues. V was clipped by 4 bases and J by 2 bases, with 10 bases between them. The CDR3 bases are TGCAGCGTTGTAGTTGCAGACACAGATACGCAGTATTTT. Translated: CSVVVADTDTQYF.

The chain combines TRBV30 with TRBJ1-1; D might be TRBD1 (6 bases). Germline V gives CDR1 GTSNPN, CDR2 SVGIG (reference sequence). Trimming left V 4 bases short and J 5 bases short, with 14 bases between. The CDR3 extends over 13 amino acids. The CDR3 reads CAWIGNDRTEAFF. As DNA, the CDR3 is TGTGCCTGGATTGGAAATGACAGGACTGAAGCTTTCTTT.

V and J are TRBV30 and TRBJ1-1; D unresolved. Per germline, CDR1 GTSNPN and CDR2 SVGIG (reference sequence). The V gene lost 2 bases and the J gene lost 11 bases, with 15 bases spanning the gap. The CDR3 covers 12 residues. CDR3 coding DNA: TGTGCCTGGAGTCCCTCCAGACTGGGGGCTTTCTTT. It translates to CAWSPSRLGAFF.

V and J are TRBV20-1 and TRBJ2-3; 8 positions match TRBD1. CDR1 and CDR2 from the germline V gene are DFQATT and SNEGSKA (reference sequence). The V gene end was trimmed by 6 bases and the J gene end by 9 bases; junction bases not matched to a gene: 5. This CDR3 has 11 amino acids. The CDR3 region has the DNA TGCAGTGCGAAGGACAGGGAAACGCAGTATTTT. The encoded protein is CSAKDRETQYF.

This rearrangement joins TRBV5-6 to TRBJ1-4; no reliable D call. CDR1 is SGHDT and CDR2 is YYEEEE in the germline V gene. The CDR3 totals 17 residues. The ends were cut back, 3 bases at V and 0 bases at J, with 15 bases in the middle. CDR3 in amino acids: CASSSPDSDATNEKLFF. CDR3 bases: TGTGCCAGCAGCTCACCGGATTCCGATGCAACTAATGAAAAACTGTTTTTT. The full variable domain, rest sourced from reference TRBV5-6 and TRBJ1-4, is DAGVTQSPTHLIKTRGQQVTLRCSPKSGHDTVSWYQQALGQGPQFIFQYYEEEERQRGNFPDRFSGHQFPNYSSELNVNALLLGDSALYLCASSSPDSDATNEKLFFGSGTQLSVL.

This clone has just one count. The chain joins TRBV11-2 to TRBJ2-3; TRBD2 agrees at 14 bases. CDR1 is SGHAT, CDR2 FQNNGV, per germline. V was clipped by 4 bases and J by 3 bases; unmatched bases: 3. The CDR3 is 16 amino acids. CDR3 nucleotide sequence: TGTGCCAGCAGCTCCGGACTAGCGGGGGGAACAGATACGCAGTATTTT. Protein product: CASSSGLAGGTDTQYF.

The CDR3 bases are TGTGCCAGTGGCTTAGGCGGGGCCAGCACAGATACGCAGTATTTT. Protein sequence: CASGLGGASTDTQYF. The chain recombines TRBV19 with TRBJ2-3; weak D call: TRBD2 (6 bases). The CDR3 is 15 amino acids. The germline gives CDR1 LNHDA, CDR2 SQIVND (reference sequence). Trimming cost V 8 bases and J 0 bases, with 15 bases left between them.

This chain uses TRBV7-3 with TRBJ1-2, with a tentative D call TRBD1 (5 bases). CDR1 SGHTA and CDR2 FQGTGA come from the germline V gene. The V and J ends lost 1 base and 8 bases respectively, with 20 bases between them. The CDR3 covers 16 residues. The CDR3 region is CASSLRARDGLRGYTF. The CDR3 nucleotides are TGTGCCAGCAGCTTAAGGGCTAGGGACGGACTAAGGGGCTACACCTTC.

The chain combines TRBV18 with TRBJ1-5; 10 nucleotides line up with TRBD1. The CDR3 spans 15 residues. Per the germline V gene, CDR1 is KGHSH and CDR2 is LQKENI. V lost 3 bases, J lost 1 base, and 0 bases stayed unmatched. CDR3 amino acids: CASSPGQGSNQPQHF. The CDR3 DNA reads TGTGCCAGCTCACCGGGACAGGGGAGCAATCAGCCCCAGCATTTT.

The chain uses TRBV5-1 and TRBJ2-7; D is unclear. V was cut by 2 bases and J by 0 bases, with 9 bases left in between. Germline lookup yields CDR1 SGHRS and CDR2 YFSETQ. The CDR3 has 14 residues. Here the CDR3 reads CASSFGSFSYEQYF. The CDR3 bases are TGCGCCAGCAGCTTCGGGTCATTCTCCTACGAGCAGTACTTC.

This clone was found a few times. This chain connects TRBV29-1 to TRBJ1-1; 9 bases map to TRBD1. The CDR3 is 13 residues long. V trimming: 6 bases; J trimming: 1 base; junction bases outside the gene matches: 3. The V gene's germline CDR1 is SQVTM and CDR2 ANQGSEA. CDR3 amino acids: CSVKTGGNTEAFF. The CDR3 nucleotides read TGCAGCGTGAAGACAGGGGGGAACACTGAAGCTTTCTTT.

The V call is TRBV7-2, the J call TRBJ2-7; D remains unclear. The CDR3 extends over 14 amino acids. Per the germline V gene, CDR1 is SGHTA and CDR2 is FQGNSA. V was trimmed by 7 bases and J by 3 bases, leaving 16 bases between them. CDR3 residues: CASTLTKASYEQYF. As DNA, the CDR3 is TGTGCCAGCACCTTGACAAAAGCAAGCTACGAGCAGTACTTC.

V is TRBV10-3 and J is TRBJ2-7; D is uncertain. The CDR3 is 14 residues long. Per germline, CDR1 ENHRY and CDR2 SYGVKD. Trimming shortened V by 3 bases and J by 0 bases, and 9 bases separated the two germline ends. The CDR3 DNA sequence: TGTGCCATCAGTGAAAGTCGCGGCTCCTACGAGCAGTACTTC. Residues: CAISESRGSYEQYF.

For this clone: Different DNA sequences within this sample yield the same CDR3. The genes are TRBV20-1 and TRBJ2-1; D unclear. Germline-derived CDR1 and CDR2 are DFQATT and SNEGSKA (reference sequence). Trimming left V 2 bases short and J 7 bases short, with 3 bases between. CDR3 size: 10 residues. CDR3 loop: CSARNNEQFF. The CDR3 DNA is TGCAGTGCTAGAAATAATGAGCAGTTCTTC.

This chain links TRBV30 with TRBJ2-3, with TRBD2 matching over 8 bases. With V trimmed by 0 bases and J by 3 bases, 2 bases remained unmatched. CDR1 and CDR2 (germline): GTSNPN, SVGIG (reference sequence). The CDR3 covers 14 residues. CDR3 in DNA: TGTGCCTGGAGTGTAATAGCGGGGACAGATACGCAGTATTTT. Translated, it gives CAWSVIAGTDTQYF.

This CDR3 reads CSVDPATSGYTF. The CDR3 DNA is TGCAGCGTTGACCCCGCCACGAGTGGCTACACCTTC. The chain has TRBV29-1 and TRBJ1-2, with D unclear. Germline V gene data show CDR1 as SQVTM and CDR2 as ANQGSEA. Trimming left V 3 bases short and J 7 bases short, with 12 bases between. The CDR3 consists of 12 residues.

The J gene is TRBJ2-7, the V gene TRBV2, with 7 bases aligning to TRBD1. Germline V CDR1 and CDR2: SNHLY, FYNNEI. Trimming cost V 5 bases and J 5 bases; bases outside gene matches: 6. There are 13 residues in the CDR3. CDR3 loop: CASSHRGLDEQYF. DNA for the CDR3: TGTGCCAGCAGTCACAGGGGCCTGGACGAGCAGTACTTC.